The 4 T cell receptor beta chains presented below share a single source sample, sequenced in a study of blood T cell repertoires in COVID-19. Method: immunoSEQ multiplex PCR; TCRdb's copy keeps in-frame clones and lacks some. This table holds 150,000 to 200,000 clones, roughly nine tenths found once. Sequencing was performed on peripheral blood. All receptors come from a man aged 60 to 75 with active or convalescent COVID-19.

In this sample, this clone turned up a few times. V gene TRBV18 combines with J gene TRBJ2-7, with D tentatively TRBD1 (6 bases). This CDR3 is 15 amino acids long. CDR1 is KGHSH, CDR2 LQKENI, per germline. V shed 2 bases and J shed 1 base, with 12 bases lying between them. The CDR3 coding sequence is TGTGCCAGCTCACCAGGGACACCGGTTTCCTACGAGCAGTACTTC. This translates into CASSPGTPVSYEQYF.

The chain links TRBV6-5 to TRBJ1-6; D ambiguous. Germline V gene lookup returns CDR1 MNHEY and CDR2 SVGAGI. The V gene lost 8 bases and the J gene lost 0 bases, with 8 bases spanning the gap. The CDR3 extends over 14 amino acids. DNA of the CDR3: TGTGCCAGCCGCGATCTCTCCTATAATTCACCCCTCCACTTT. Its translation: CASRDLSYNSPLHF.

Of note for this clone: This sample also contains other DNA sequences that code for the same CDR3. The V call is TRBV7-9, the J call TRBJ2-1; D not certain. This CDR3 comprises 15 residues. CDR1 SEHNR and CDR2 FQNEAQ come from the germline V gene (reference sequence). Trimming pared 0 bases from V and 0 bases from J, leaving 6 bases between. CDR3 DNA sequence: TGTGCCAGCAGCTTAGCGCGGAGCTCCTACAATGAGCAGTTCTTC. Translation gives CASSLARSSYNEQFF. The full variable domain, its missing parts supplied by reference TRBV7-9 and TRBJ2-1, is DTGVSQNPRHKITKRGQNVTFRCDPISEHNRLYWYRQTLGQGPEFLTYFQNEAQLEKSRLLSDRFSAERPKGSFSTLEIQRTEQGDSAMYLCASSLARSSYNEQFFGPGTRLTVL.

The chain links TRBV5-1 to TRBJ2-7; D may be TRBD2 (6 bases). This CDR3 contains 14 residues. Germline CDR1 reads SGHRS; CDR2 reads YFSETQ. Trimming pared 0 bases from V and 7 bases from J, leaving 14 bases between. The DNA of the CDR3 is TGCGCCAGCAGCTTGGAAGGGGCCCGGGGGGAGCAGTACTTC. This gives the protein CASSLEGARGEQYF.